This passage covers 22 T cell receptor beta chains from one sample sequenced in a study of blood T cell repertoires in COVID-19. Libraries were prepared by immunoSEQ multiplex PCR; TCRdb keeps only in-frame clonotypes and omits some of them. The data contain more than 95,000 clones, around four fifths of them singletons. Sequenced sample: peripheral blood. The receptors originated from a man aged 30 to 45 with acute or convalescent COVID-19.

In DNA, the CDR3 is TGTGCCATCAGACAGGGGAATCAATCACCCCTCCACTTT. The encoded protein is CAIRQGNQSPLHF. The chain employs TRBV10-3 and TRBJ1-6; TRBD1 aligns across 7 bases. J lost 10 bases, V lost 6 bases, and 6 bases had no gene match. CDR1 and CDR2 (germline): ENHRY, SYGVKD. There are 13 residues in the CDR3.

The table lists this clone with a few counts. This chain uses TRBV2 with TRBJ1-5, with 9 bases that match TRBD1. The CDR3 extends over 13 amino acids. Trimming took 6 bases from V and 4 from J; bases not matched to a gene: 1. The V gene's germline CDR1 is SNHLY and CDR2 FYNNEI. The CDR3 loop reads CASRGQGNQPQHF. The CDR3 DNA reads TGTGCCAGCAGGGGACAGGGTAATCAGCCCCAGCATTTT.

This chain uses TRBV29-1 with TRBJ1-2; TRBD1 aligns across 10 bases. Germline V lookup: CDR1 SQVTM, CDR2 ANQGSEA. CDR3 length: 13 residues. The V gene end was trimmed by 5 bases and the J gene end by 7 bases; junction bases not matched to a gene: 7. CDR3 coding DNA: TGCAGCGTTTACCGGGACAGGGGAGCTGGCTACACCTTC. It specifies CSVYRDRGAGYTF. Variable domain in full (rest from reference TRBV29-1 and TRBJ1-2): SAVISQKPSRDICQRGTSLTIQCQVDSQVTMMFWYRQQPGQSLTLIATANQGSEATYESGFVIDKFPISRPNLTFSTLTVSNMSPEDSSIYLCSVYRDRGAGYTFGSGTRLTVV.

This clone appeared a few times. The CDR3, as DNA: TGTGCCAGCAGTTACTCTGGAGGAGGGGGGGAGCTGTTTTTT. It translates to CASSYSGGGGELFF. The genes are TRBV6-5 and TRBJ2-2, with a weak D call TRBD2 (6 bases). Per germline, CDR1 MNHEY and CDR2 SVGAGI. The V end was cut by 0 bases, the J end by 8 bases, with 10 bases between. The CDR3 has 14 residues.

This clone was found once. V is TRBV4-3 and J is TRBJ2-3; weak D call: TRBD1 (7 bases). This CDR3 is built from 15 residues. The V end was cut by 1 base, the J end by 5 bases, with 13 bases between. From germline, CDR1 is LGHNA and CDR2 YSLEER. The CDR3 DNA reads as TGCGCCAGCAGCCAAGGGCAGGGGGAGGTAGATACGCAGTATTTT. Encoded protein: CASSQGQGEVDTQYF.

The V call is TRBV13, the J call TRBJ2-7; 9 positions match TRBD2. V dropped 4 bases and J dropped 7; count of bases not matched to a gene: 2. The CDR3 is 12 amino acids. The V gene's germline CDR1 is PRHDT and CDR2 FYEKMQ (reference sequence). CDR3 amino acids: CASSSAGGEQYF. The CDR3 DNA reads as TGTGCCAGCAGCTCCGCGGGGGGGGAGCAGTACTTC.

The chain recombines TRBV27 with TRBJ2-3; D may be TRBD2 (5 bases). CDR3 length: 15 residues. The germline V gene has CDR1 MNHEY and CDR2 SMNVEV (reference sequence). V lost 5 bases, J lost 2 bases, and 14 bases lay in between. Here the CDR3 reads CASSRSGRYTDTQYF. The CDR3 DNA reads TGTGCCAGCAGTCGCTCTGGGAGATACACAGATACGCAGTATTTT.

CDR3 residues: CASSINIQNTEAFF. The CDR3, as DNA: TGTGCCAGTAGTATCAACATTCAGAACACTGAAGCTTTCTTT. The chain has TRBV19 and TRBJ1-1; D is unclear. The V gene lost 3 bases and the J gene lost 1 base, with 9 bases spanning the gap. CDR1 and CDR2 from the germline V gene are LNHDA and SQIVND (reference sequence). The CDR3 has 14 residues.

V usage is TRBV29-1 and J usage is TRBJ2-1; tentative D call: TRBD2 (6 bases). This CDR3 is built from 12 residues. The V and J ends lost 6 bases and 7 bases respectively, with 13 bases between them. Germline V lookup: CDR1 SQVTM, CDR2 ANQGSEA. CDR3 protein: CSVEVAGNEQFF. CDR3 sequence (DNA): TGCAGCGTGGAGGTTGCGGGGAATGAGCAGTTCTTC.

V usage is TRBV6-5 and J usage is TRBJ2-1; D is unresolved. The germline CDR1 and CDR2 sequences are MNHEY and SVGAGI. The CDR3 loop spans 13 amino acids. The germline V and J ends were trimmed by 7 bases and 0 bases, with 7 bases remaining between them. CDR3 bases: TGTGCCAGCAAGTCGGTCTCCTACAATGAGCAGTTCTTC. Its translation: CASKSVSYNEQFF.

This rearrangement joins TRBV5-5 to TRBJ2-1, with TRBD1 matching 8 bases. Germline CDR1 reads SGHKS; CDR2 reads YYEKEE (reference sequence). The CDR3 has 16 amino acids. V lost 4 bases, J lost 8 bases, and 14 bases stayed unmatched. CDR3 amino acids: CASSRVDRVMHHEQFF. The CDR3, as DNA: TGTGCCAGCAGCCGAGTGGACAGGGTGATGCACCATGAGCAGTTCTTC. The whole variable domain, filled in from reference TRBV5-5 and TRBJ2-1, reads DAGVTQSPTHLIKTRGQQVTLRCSPISGHKSVSWYQQVLGQGPQFIFQYYEKEERGRGNFPDRFSARQFPNYSSELNVNALLLGDSALYLCASSRVDRVMHHEQFFGPGTRLTVL.

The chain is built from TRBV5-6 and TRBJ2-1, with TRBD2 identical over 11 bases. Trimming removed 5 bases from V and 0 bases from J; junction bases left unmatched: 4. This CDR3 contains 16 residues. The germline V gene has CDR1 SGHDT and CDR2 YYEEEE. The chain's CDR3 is CASSHGLAGSYNEQFF. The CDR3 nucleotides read TGTGCCAGCAGTCATGGACTAGCGGGCTCCTACAATGAGCAGTTCTTC. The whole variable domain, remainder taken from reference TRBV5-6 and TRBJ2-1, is DAGVTQSPTHLIKTRGQQVTLRCSPKSGHDTVSWYQQALGQGPQFIFQYYEEEERQRGNFPDRFSGHQFPNYSSELNVNALLLGDSALYLCASSHGLAGSYNEQFFGPGTRLTVL.

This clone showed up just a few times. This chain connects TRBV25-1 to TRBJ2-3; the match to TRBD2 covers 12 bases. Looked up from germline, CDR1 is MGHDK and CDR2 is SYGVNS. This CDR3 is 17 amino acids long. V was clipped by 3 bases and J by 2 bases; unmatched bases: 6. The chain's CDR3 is CASSDPRTSGITDTQYF. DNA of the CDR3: TGTGCCAGCAGTGATCCCCGGACTAGCGGGATCACAGATACGCAGTATTTT.

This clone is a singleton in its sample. The CDR3 bases are TGTGCCACATACAGGGTTGCAGGGGGCTACGAGCAGTACGTC. Protein sequence: CATYRVAGGYEQYV. The chain combines TRBV24-1 with TRBJ2-7, with 7 bases aligning to TRBD1. The length of the CDR3 is 14 residues. Germline V gene lookup returns CDR1 KGHDR and CDR2 SFDVKD. J lost 3 bases, V lost 10 bases, and 11 bases had no gene match.

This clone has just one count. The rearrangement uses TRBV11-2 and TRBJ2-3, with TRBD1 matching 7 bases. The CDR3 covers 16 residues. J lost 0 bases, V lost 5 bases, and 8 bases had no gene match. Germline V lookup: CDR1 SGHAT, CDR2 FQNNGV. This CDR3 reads CASSLPGTASTDTQYF. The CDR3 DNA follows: TGTGCCAGCAGCCTCCCTGGGACAGCTAGCACAGATACGCAGTATTTT.

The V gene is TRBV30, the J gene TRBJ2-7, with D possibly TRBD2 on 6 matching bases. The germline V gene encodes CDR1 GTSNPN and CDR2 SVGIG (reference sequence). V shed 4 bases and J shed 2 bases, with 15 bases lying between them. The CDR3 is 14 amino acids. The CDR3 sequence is CAWTRTNLAYEQYF. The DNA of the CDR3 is TGTGCCTGGACGAGGACTAACCTAGCCTACGAGCAGTACTTC. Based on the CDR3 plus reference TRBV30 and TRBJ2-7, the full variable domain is SQTIHQWPATLVQPVGSPLSLECTVEGTSNPNLYWYRQAAGRGLQLLFYSVGIGQISSEVPQNLSASRPQDRQFILSSKKLLLSDSGFYLCAWTRTNLAYEQYFGPGTRLTVT.

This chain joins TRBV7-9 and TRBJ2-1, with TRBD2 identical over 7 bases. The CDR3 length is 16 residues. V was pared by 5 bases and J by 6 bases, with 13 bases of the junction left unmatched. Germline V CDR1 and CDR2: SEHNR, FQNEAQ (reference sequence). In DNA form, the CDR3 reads TGTGCCAGCAGCAGTGAGAGCGGGATTTTCTTCAATGAGCAGTTCTTC. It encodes CASSSESGIFFNEQFF. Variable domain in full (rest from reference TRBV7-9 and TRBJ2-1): DTGVSQNPRHKITKRGQNVTFRCDPISEHNRLYWYRQTLGQGPEFLTYFQNEAQLEKSRLLSDRFSAERPKGSFSTLEIQRTEQGDSAMYLCASSSESGIFFNEQFFGPGTRLTVL.

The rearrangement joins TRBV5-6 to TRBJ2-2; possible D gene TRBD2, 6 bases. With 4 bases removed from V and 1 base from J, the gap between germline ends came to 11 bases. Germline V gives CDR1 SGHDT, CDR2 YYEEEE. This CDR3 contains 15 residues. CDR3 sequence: CASSHRGLNTGELFF. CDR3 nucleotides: TGTGCCAGCAGCCACCGGGGGTTGAACACCGGGGAGCTGTTTTTT.

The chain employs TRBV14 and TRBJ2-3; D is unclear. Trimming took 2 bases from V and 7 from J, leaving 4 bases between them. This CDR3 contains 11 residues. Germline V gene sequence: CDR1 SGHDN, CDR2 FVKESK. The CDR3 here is CASSQLYTQYF. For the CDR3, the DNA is TGTGCCAGCAGCCAACTGTATACGCAGTATTTT.

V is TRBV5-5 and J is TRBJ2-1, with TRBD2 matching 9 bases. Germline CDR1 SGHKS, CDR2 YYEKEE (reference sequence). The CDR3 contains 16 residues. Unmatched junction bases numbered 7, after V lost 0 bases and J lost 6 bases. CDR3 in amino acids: CASSLGASGVTNEQFF. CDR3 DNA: TGTGCCAGCAGCTTGGGGGCTAGCGGGGTTACCAATGAGCAGTTCTTC.

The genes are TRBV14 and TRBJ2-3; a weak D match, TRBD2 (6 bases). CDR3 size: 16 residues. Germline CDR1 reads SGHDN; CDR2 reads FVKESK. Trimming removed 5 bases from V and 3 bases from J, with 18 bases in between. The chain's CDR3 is CASSKNSGGRTDTQYF. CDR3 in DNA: TGTGCCAGCAGCAAAAATAGCGGAGGCAGGACAGATACGCAGTATTTT.

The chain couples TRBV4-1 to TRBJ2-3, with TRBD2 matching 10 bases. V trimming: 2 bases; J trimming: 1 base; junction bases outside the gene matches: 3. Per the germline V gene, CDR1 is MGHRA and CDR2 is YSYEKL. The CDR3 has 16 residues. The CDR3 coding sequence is TGCGCCAGCAGCCAAACCGGGACTAGCGGCACAGATACGCAGTATTTT. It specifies CASSQTGTSGTDTQYF.